This T cell receptor (beta chain) derives from a study of neurological immune-mediated disorders. With 10-nucleotide random UMIs included, cDNA was synthesized by 5'RACE. TCRdb itself ran the 5' RACE reads through MiXCR, one entry per CDR3 protein. The data show fewer than 20,000 distinct CDR3 sequences, with roughly 10% seen just once and 25% to 35% held by the top ten. The CDR3 length is 14 residues. The V end was cut by 6 bases, the J end by 0 bases, with 15 bases between. CDR1 is SQVTM, CDR2 ANQGSEA, per germline. Study conclusions and caveats: The most TCR clonal expansion was seen in HTLV-1-associated myelopathy, whereas the least was seen in multiple sclerosis, below the level in healthy controls.

Libraries from sorted cells each used about 1 million CD4+ or CD8+ T cells. This clonotype is deemed medium-sized. Its antigen is as yet unknown. The TCR originated in a woman aged 50 to 60 in good health. The V and J genes are TRBV29-1 and TRBJ2-7; D gene unclear. Sequences were obtained from CD8+ T cells from blood. Here the CDR3 DNA reads TGCAGCGTCCTTACGACGGATAGCTCCTACGAGCAGTACTTC. Amino acids: CSVLTTDSSYEQYF.